These T cell receptor beta chains were read from a single sample in a study of blood T cell repertoires in COVID-19. Sequenced by immunoSEQ multiplex PCR; TCRdb stores in-frame clones only, minus some. Of roughly 260,000 clones in the sample, roughly 87% were seen once. What was sequenced was PBMCs or T cells enriched from blood (not recorded which). The receptor source for this set is a woman in her twenties or thirties with acute COVID-19. CDR3s include the opening cysteine and the closing phenylalanine or tryptophan. Each record gives: V gene, J gene, D gene, clone size, CDR3 protein, CDR3 DNA. A D gene is named only where the DNA matches it firmly. Size is stated for part of the rows, as once, few or many counts, or as a class when the clone is expanded.

>TRBV27|TRBJ2-2|.|.
CASSPGRAWGGELFF
TGTGCCAGCAGTCCAGGCAGGGCTTGGGGCGGGGAGCTGTTTTTT
>TRBV15|TRBJ2-1|TRBD2|.
CATSETSGGANEQFF
TGTGCCACCAGTGAAACTAGCGGGGGGGCCAATGAGCAGTTCTTC
>TRBV3-1/TRBV3-2|TRBJ1-1|.|.
CASSPTDRNTEAFF
TGTGCCAGCAGCCCGACTGACAGGAACACTGAAGCTTTCTTT
>TRBV6-6|TRBJ1-2|TRBD1|once
CASRFGQGGYTF
TGTGCCAGCAGATTCGGACAGGGAGGCTACACCTTC
>TRBV6-5|TRBJ1-3|.|.
CAIRPGGQGNTIYF
TGTGCCATCAGGCCGGGGGGGCAGGGAAACACCATATATTTT
>TRBV27|TRBJ1-5|.|.
CASSLSLLEAQHF
TGTGCCAGCAGTTTATCACTCCTCGAGGCCCAGCATTTT
>TRBV12-3/TRBV12-4|TRBJ1-1|.|few
CASSLTGVTEAFF
TGTGCCAGCAGTTTGACAGGCGTCACTGAAGCTTTCTTT
>TRBV5-1|TRBJ1-3|TRBD1|.
CASSLGTGDAGNTIYF
TGCGCCAGCAGCTTGGGGACAGGGGACGCTGGAAACACCATATATTTT
>TRBV14|TRBJ1-2|.|.
CASSQRAPGEANYGYTF
TGTGCCAGCAGCCAAAGGGCCCCAGGGGAAGCTAACTATGGCTACACCTTC
>TRBV19|TRBJ1-5|TRBD1|.
CASSTDRGQPQHF
TGTGCCAGTAGTACCGACAGGGGGCAGCCCCAGCATTTT
>TRBV7-8|TRBJ1-2|.|.
CASSQDGYGYTF
TGTGCCAGCAGTCAAGACGGGTATGGCTACACCTTC
>TRBV4-1|TRBJ2-3|.|once
CASSQDLDTQYF
TGCGCCAGCAGCCAAGATCTGGATACGCAGTATTTT
>TRBV5-6|TRBJ1-2|.|.
CASERESIYDGYTF
TGTGCCAGCGAACGAGAGAGTATTTACGATGGCTACACCTTC
>TRBV7-8|TRBJ1-5|.|.
CASSAGLQVGPQHF
TGTGCCAGCAGCGCGGGACTCCAAGTCGGCCCCCAGCATTTT
>TRBV19|TRBJ2-1|TRBD1|.
CASSIGTGVDNEQFF
TGTGCCAGTAGTATAGGGACAGGGGTAGACAATGAGCAGTTCTTC
>TRBV6-4|TRBJ1-2|.|once
CATYDMNYGYTF
TGTGCCACCTATGACATGAACTATGGCTACACCTTC
>TRBV18|TRBJ1-5|TRBD1|.
CASSRTGNAQPQHF
TGTGCCAGCTCACGGACAGGGAACGCGCAGCCCCAGCATTTT
>TRBV19|TRBJ1-2|TRBD1|.
CASSSTGAYGYTF
TGTGCCAGTAGTTCGACAGGGGCCTATGGCTACACCTTC
>TRBV5-1|TRBJ2-7|TRBD1|.
CASRGTGIAYEQYF
TGCGCCAGCAGGGGGACAGGGATTGCCTACGAGCAGTACTTC
>TRBV4-1|TRBJ1-2|TRBD1|few
CASSQLGTGNYGYTF
TGCGCCAGCAGCCAACTAGGGACAGGGAACTATGGCTACACCTTC
>TRBV19|TRBJ2-1|.|.
CASSLPGSSYNEQFF
TGTGCCAGTAGTCTACCGGGGAGCTCCTACAATGAGCAGTTCTTC
>TRBV5-6|TRBJ2-5|TRBD2|.
CASSLLAGGTVYF
TGTGCCAGCAGCTTGCTAGCGGGGGGCACCGTGTACTTC
>TRBV19|TRBJ1-5|TRBD1|.
CASSSRTGGGQPQHF
TGTGCCAGTAGTTCGCGTACAGGGGGCGGTCAGCCCCAGCATTTT
>TRBV29-1|TRBJ1-2|.|few
CSVGRGVNTGYTF
TGCAGCGTGGGGAGGGGGGTTAACACGGGCTACACCTTC
>TRBV4-2|TRBJ2-1|TRBD1|.
CASSRTGGSYNEQFF
TGTGCCAGCAGCCGCACAGGGGGCTCCTACAATGAGCAGTTCTTC
>TRBV6-2/TRBV6-3|TRBJ2-5|TRBD2|.
CASSSRRLASIQETQYF
TGTGCCAGCAGTTCCCGGAGACTAGCTAGCATCCAAGAGACCCAGTACTTC
>TRBV4-1|TRBJ2-5|.|.
CASSPLNGETQYF
TGCGCCAGCAGCCCTTTAAACGGGGAGACCCAGTACTTC
>TRBV9|TRBJ1-1|.|.
CASSLFQGTEAFF
TGTGCCAGCAGTCTTTTCCAGGGGACTGAAGCTTTCTTT
>TRBV9|TRBJ1-6|TRBD1|.
CASSVGPSGGDSPLHF
TGTGCCAGCAGCGTAGGCCCGTCAGGGGGTGATTCACCCCTCCACTTT
>TRBV6-5|TRBJ1-2|.|.
CASSSIKKGVGGYTF
TGTGCCAGCAGTTCAATTAAGAAAGGGGTTGGTGGCTACACCTTC
>TRBV29-1|TRBJ2-1|.|.
CSVEDTPWATYNNEQFF
TGCAGCGTTGAAGATACCCCTTGGGCTACTTATAACAATGAGCAGTTCTTC
>TRBV19|TRBJ1-4|.|.
CASNEGGATNEKLFF
TGTGCCAGTAACGAGGGTGGCGCAACTAATGAAAAACTGTTTTTT
>TRBV6-5|TRBJ2-6|TRBD2|.
CASSRGSSGANVLTF
TGTGCCAGCAGCCGCGGGAGCTCTGGGGCCAACGTCCTGACTTTC
>TRBV5-4|TRBJ1-2|TRBD1|.
CASSLLGGTGHDYGYTF
TGTGCCAGCAGCTTGTTGGGTGGGACAGGGCATGACTATGGCTACACCTTC
>TRBV5-5|TRBJ2-7|TRBD1|.
CASSNRGTGVHEQYF
TGTGCCAGCAGCAACAGGGGAACAGGCGTTCACGAGCAGTACTTC
>TRBV7-8|TRBJ1-1|.|.
CASSLDTINTEAFF
TGTGCCAGCAGCTTAGACACGATCAACACTGAAGCTTTCTTT
>TRBV6-5|TRBJ1-4|TRBD1|once
CASADRINEKLFF
TGTGCCAGCGCGGACAGGATTAATGAAAAACTGTTTTTT
>TRBV5-1|TRBJ1-2|.|.
CASSLFRANYGYTF
TGCGCCAGCAGCTTGTTCAGGGCGAACTATGGCTACACCTTC
>TRBV11-2|TRBJ2-7|.|.
CASSLYPPGNFVYEQYF
TGTGCCAGCAGCTTATACCCCCCAGGGAATTTTGTCTACGAGCAGTACTTC
>TRBV10-3|TRBJ2-7|.|many
CAISDSGSPYEQYF
TGTGCCATCAGTGATTCTGGGAGTCCCTACGAGCAGTACTTC
>TRBV5-4|TRBJ2-2|.|.
CASSSSIAESGELFF
TGTGCCAGCAGTTCCAGTATAGCGGAATCCGGGGAGCTGTTTTTT
>TRBV28|TRBJ1-1|.|.
CASNLNRADTEAFF
TGTGCCAGCAACCTGAACAGGGCTGACACTGAAGCTTTCTTT
>TRBV6-2/TRBV6-3|TRBJ1-6|TRBD1|.
CASSWDRGWDNSPLHF
TGTGCCAGCAGCTGGGACAGGGGCTGGGATAATTCACCCCTCCACTTT
>TRBV30|TRBJ1-5|TRBD1|.
CAWSRGDRGKPQHF
TGTGCCTGGTCTCGTGGGGACAGGGGTAAGCCCCAGCATTTT
>TRBV19|TRBJ2-7|.|.
CASSTYRDGKQYF
TGTGCCAGTAGTACGTACAGGGACGGCAAGCAGTACTTC
>TRBV2|TRBJ1-4|TRBD1|.
CASSSDPGTGIEKLFF
TGTGCCAGCAGTTCAGACCCCGGGACAGGTATCGAAAAACTGTTTTTT
>TRBV11-2|TRBJ2-1|TRBD2|once
CASSLESTSGGLYNEQFF
TGTGCCAGCAGCTTAGAAAGCACTAGCGGGGGATTATACAATGAGCAGTTCTTC
>TRBV10-1|TRBJ2-2|.|.
CASSMGSGAADTGELFF
TGCGCCAGCAGTATGGGTAGTGGGGCGGCCGACACCGGGGAGCTGTTTTTT
>TRBV9|TRBJ2-1|TRBD2|.
CASSERLAGGMPEQFF
TGTGCCAGCAGCGAAAGACTAGCGGGAGGCATGCCCGAGCAGTTCTTC
>TRBV30|TRBJ2-5|.|.
CAWSGGPGPETQYF
TGTGCCTGGAGTGGGGGGCCAGGGCCAGAGACCCAGTACTTC
>TRBV2|TRBJ1-6|.|.
CASSELGDSPLHF
TGTGCCAGCAGTGAATTAGGGGATTCACCCCTCCACTTT